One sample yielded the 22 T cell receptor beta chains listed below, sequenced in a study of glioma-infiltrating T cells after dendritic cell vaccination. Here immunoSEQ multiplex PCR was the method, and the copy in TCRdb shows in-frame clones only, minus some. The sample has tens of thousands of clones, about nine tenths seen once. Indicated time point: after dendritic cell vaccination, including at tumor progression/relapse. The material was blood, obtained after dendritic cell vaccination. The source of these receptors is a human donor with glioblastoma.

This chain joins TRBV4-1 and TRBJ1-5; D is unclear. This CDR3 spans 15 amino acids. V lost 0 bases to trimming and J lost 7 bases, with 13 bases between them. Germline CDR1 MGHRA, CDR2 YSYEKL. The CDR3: CASSQESPTRQPQHF. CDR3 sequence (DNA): TGCGCCAGCAGCCAAGAAAGCCCGACAAGACAGCCCCAGCATTTT.

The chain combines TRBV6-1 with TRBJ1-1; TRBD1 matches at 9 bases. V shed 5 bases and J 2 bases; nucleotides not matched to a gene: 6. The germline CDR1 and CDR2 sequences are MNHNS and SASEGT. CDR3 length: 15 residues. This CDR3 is CASSPTDRGNTEAFF. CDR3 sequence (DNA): TGTGCCAGCAGTCCCACGGACAGGGGAAACACTGAAGCTTTCTTT.

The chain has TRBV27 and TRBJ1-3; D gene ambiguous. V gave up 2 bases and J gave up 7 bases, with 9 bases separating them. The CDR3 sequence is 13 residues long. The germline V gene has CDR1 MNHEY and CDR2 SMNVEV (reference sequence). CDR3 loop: CASSLGLSNTIYF. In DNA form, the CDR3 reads TGTGCCAGCAGTTTAGGACTTTCTAACACCATATATTTT.

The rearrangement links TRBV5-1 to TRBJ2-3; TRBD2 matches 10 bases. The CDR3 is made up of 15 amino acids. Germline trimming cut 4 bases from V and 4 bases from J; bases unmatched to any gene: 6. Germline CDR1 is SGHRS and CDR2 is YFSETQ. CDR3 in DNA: TGCGCCAGCAGCCCACTCGGGACTAGCGCAGATACGCAGTATTTT. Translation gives CASSPLGTSADTQYF.

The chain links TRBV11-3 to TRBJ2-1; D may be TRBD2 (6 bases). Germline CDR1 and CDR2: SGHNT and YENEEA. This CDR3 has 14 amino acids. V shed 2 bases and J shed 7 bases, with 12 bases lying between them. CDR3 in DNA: TGTGCCAGCAGCTTAAAGCGGGTAACGAATGAGCAGTTCTTC. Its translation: CASSLKRVTNEQFF.

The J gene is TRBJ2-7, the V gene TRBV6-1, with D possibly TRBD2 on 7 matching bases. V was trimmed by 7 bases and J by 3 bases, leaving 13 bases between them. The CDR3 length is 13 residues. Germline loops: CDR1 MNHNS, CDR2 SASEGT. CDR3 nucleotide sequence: TGTGCCAGCAATGCGGGGGCCAACTACGAGCAGTACTTC. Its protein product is CASNAGANYEQYF.

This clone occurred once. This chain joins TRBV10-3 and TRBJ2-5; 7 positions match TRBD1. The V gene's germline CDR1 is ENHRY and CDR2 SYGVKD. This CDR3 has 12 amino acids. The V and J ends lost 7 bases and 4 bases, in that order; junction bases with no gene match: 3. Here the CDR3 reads CAIKGGGETQYF. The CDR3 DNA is TGTGCCATCAAAGGGGGCGGAGAGACCCAGTACTTC.

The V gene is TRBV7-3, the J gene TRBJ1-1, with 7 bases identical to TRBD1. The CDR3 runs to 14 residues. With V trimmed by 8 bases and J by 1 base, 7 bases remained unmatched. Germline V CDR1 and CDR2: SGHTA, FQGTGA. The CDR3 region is CASAPGGGNTEAFF. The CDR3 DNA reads TGTGCCAGCGCCCCAGGGGGTGGGAACACTGAAGCTTTCTTT.

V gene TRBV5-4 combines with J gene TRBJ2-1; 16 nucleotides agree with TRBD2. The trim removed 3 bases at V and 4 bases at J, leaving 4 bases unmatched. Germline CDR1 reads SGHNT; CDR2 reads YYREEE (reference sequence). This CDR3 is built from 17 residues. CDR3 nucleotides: TGTGCCAGCAGCTCTCCGGGACTAGCGGGGGGGTACAATGAGCAGTTCTTC. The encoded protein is CASSSPGLAGGYNEQFF.

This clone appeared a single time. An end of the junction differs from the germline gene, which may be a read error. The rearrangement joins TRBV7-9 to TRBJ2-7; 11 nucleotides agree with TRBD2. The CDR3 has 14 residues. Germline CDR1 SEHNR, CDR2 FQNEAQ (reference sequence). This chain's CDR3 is CASSIAGGPEEQYF. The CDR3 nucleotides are TGTGCCAGCAGCATAGCGGGAGGGCCGGAAGAGCAGTACTTC.

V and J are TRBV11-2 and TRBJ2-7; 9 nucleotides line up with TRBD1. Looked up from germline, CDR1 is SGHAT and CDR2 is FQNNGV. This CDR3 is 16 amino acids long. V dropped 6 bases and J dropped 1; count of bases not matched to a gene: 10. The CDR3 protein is CASSYRAQGASYEQYF. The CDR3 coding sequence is TGTGCCAGCAGTTACCGGGCACAGGGGGCTTCCTACGAGCAGTACTTC.

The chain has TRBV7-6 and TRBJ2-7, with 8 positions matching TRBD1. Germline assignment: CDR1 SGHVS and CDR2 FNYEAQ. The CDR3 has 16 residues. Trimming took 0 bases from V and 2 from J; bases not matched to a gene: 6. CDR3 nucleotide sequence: TGTGCCAGCAGCTTAGCCTCGGGGACAGGCACCTACGAGCAGTACTTC. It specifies CASSLASGTGTYEQYF.

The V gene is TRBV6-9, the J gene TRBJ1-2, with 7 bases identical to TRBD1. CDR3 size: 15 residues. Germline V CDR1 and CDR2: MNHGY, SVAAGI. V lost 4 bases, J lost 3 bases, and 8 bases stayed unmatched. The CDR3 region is CASSWGGRGDYGYTF. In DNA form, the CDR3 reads TGTGCCAGCAGTTGGGGTGGCAGGGGGGACTATGGCTACACCTTC.

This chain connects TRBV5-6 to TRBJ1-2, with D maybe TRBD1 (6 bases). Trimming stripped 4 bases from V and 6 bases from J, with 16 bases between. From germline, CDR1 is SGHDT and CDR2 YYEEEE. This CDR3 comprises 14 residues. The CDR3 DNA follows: TGTGCCAGCAGCCGGGGGGGCAGGGTGAATGGCTACACCTTC. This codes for CASSRGGRVNGYTF.

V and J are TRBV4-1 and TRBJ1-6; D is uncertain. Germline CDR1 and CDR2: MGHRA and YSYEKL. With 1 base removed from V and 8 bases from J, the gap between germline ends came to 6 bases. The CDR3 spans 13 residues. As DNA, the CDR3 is TGCGCCAGCAGCCAAGTCATTGATTCACCCCTCCACTTT. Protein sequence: CASSQVIDSPLHF.

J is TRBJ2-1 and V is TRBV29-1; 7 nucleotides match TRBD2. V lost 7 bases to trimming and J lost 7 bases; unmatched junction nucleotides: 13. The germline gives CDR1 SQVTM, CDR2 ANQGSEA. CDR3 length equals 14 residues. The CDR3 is CSAGLGDYVNEQFF. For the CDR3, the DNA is TGCAGCGCCGGACTAGGGGACTACGTGAATGAGCAGTTCTTC.

DNA of the CDR3: TGTGCCAGCAGCTTGGGGACAGGGGGACAAGTACAAGAGACCCAGTACTTC. Translated: CASSLGTGGQVQETQYF. The gene calls are TRBV7-2 and TRBJ2-5, with 11 nucleotides matching TRBD1. Losses at the gene ends were 3 bases for V and 2 bases for J; bases not matched to a gene: 8. Germline CDR1 reads SGHTA; CDR2 reads FQGNSA. The CDR3 extends over 17 amino acids.

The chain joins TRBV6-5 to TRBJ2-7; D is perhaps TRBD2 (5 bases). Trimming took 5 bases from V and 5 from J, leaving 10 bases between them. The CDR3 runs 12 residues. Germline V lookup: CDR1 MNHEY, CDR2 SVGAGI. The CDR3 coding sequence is TGTGCCAGCAGTCCGGCGGGCGACGAGCAGTACTTC. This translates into CASSPAGDEQYF.

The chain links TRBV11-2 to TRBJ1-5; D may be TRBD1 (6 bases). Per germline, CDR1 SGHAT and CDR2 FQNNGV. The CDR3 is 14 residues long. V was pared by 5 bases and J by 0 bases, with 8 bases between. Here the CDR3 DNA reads TGTGCCAGCAGCCGGACAGATAGCAATCAGCCCCAGCATTTT. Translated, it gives CASSRTDSNQPQHF.

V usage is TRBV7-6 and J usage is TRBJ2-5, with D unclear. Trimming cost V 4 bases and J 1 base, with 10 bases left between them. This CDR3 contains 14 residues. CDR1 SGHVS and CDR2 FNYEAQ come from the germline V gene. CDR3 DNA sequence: TGTGCCAGCAGCTCGTTCAGTTTCCAAGAGACCCAGTACTTC. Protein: CASSSFSFQETQYF.

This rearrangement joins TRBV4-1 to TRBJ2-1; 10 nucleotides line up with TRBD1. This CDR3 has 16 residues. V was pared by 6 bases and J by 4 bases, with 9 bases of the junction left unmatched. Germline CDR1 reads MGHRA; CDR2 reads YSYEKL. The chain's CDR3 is CASRYRDRGDYNEQFF. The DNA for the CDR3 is TGCGCCAGCAGGTATCGGGACAGGGGTGATTACAATGAGCAGTTCTTC.

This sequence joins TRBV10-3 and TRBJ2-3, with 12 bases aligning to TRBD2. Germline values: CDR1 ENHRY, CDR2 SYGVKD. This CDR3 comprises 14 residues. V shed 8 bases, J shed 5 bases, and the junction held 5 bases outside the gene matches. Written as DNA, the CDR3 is TGTGCCATCCGACTAGCGGGAGATGGAGATACGCAGTATTTT. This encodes CAIRLAGDGDTQYF.